This entry lists 15 T cell receptor beta chains sequenced from one sample in a study of T cells after yellow fever vaccination. TCRdb re-called the 5' RACE reads with MiXCR, one entry per CDR3 protein. This sample yields around 120,000 distinct CDR3 sequences, of which roughly 15% are seen a single time; 43% belongs to the top ten. Here the sequenced sample was CD8+ T cells sorted from PBMCs, taken 5 days after the yellow fever booster vaccination. These receptors came from a man aged 18 to 35 who received the YFV17D yellow fever vaccine.

This clonotype was observed a handful of times. The rearrangement uses TRBV20-1 and TRBJ2-7, with D hard to call. The germline V gene has CDR1 DFQATT and CDR2 SNEGSKA (reference sequence). The germline V and J ends were trimmed by 6 bases and 5 bases, with 11 bases remaining between them. This CDR3 has 11 residues. The DNA for the CDR3 is TGCAGTGCCACGCCCTACCACGAGCAGTACTTC. It is translated as CSATPYHEQYF.

V and J are TRBV20-1 and TRBJ2-1; 9 nucleotides agree with TRBD2. This CDR3 is 16 amino acids long. V trimming: 4 bases; J trimming: 4 bases; junction bases outside the gene matches: 11. Germline CDR1 is DFQATT and CDR2 is SNEGSKA (reference sequence). The CDR3 region is CSAILERLAVYNEQFF. The CDR3 DNA reads TGCAGTGCTATCCTCGAGAGACTAGCGGTTTACAATGAGCAGTTCTTC.

The V and J genes are TRBV5-1 and TRBJ2-1, with no clear D. Germline V gene lookup returns CDR1 SGHRS and CDR2 YFSETQ. Trimming took 2 bases from V and 7 from J, leaving 13 bases between them. The CDR3 length is 14 residues. Written as DNA, the CDR3 is TGCGCCAGCAGCTTCGGCCAGCTTGTTAATGAGCAGTTCTTC. It specifies CASSFGQLVNEQFF.

The sample holds many counts of this clonotype. DNA of the CDR3: TGCGCCAGCAGCCGCCAGGACACTGCGATTTACACAGATACGCAGTATTTT. Protein product: CASSRQDTAIYTDTQYF. The genes are TRBV4-1 and TRBJ2-3, with D possibly TRBD1 on 5 matching bases. The ends were cut back, 4 bases at V and 2 bases at J, with 19 bases in the middle. Germline V gives CDR1 MGHRA, CDR2 YSYEKL. The CDR3 extends over 17 amino acids.

This clonotype has a handful of counts. The chain carries TRBV20-1 and TRBJ2-7; D perhaps matches TRBD2 (5 bases). CDR3 length: 14 residues. Germline V CDR1 and CDR2: DFQATT, SNEGSKA (reference sequence). Trimming removed 5 bases at V and 3 bases at J, with 17 bases between. The chain's CDR3 is CSAWPRTGSYEQYF. CDR3 coding DNA: TGCAGTGCTTGGCCCCGGACGGGGAGCTACGAGCAGTACTTC.

The chain recombines TRBV19 with TRBJ1-2, with a weak D call TRBD1 (6 bases). The CDR3 sequence is 15 residues long. V lost 3 bases, J lost 2 bases, and 13 bases lay in between. Looked up from germline, CDR1 is LNHDA and CDR2 is SQIVND (reference sequence). The CDR3 DNA reads as TGTGCCAGTAGTATCCCTGACAGGCTGAACTATGGCTACACCTTC. Encoded protein: CASSIPDRLNYGYTF.

The gene calls are TRBV12-3 or TRBV12-4 and TRBJ2-1; 7 bases are a match to TRBD1. CDR3 length: 12 residues. Losses at the gene ends were 7 bases for V and 6 bases for J; bases not matched to a gene: 3. DNA of the CDR3: TGTGCCAGCAAGGCAGGGGGCAATGAGCAGTTCTTC. Residues: CASKAGGNEQFF.

This clonotype was counted between two and nine times. The rearrangement links TRBV2 to TRBJ2-7; 7 nucleotides agree with TRBD1. CDR3 size: 15 residues. The V gene end was trimmed by 0 bases and the J gene end by 4 bases; junction bases not matched to a gene: 6. CDR1 and CDR2 (germline): SNHLY, FYNNEI. The chain's CDR3 is CASSEAIRTGYEQYV. The CDR3 DNA is TGTGCCAGCAGTGAAGCGATCAGGACAGGATACGAGCAGTACGTC.

This chain joins TRBV4-3 and TRBJ1-2; possible D gene TRBD1, 6 bases. Looked up from germline, CDR1 is LGHNA and CDR2 is YSLEER. Trimming removed 5 bases from V and 4 bases from J, with 20 bases in between. The CDR3 consists of 16 residues. The CDR3 sequence is CASSKNAGEVFYGYTF. The CDR3 region has the DNA TGCGCCAGCAGCAAAAATGCAGGGGAGGTATTCTATGGCTACACCTTC.

This clonotype was observed a handful of times. This chain links TRBV19 with TRBJ1-1, with TRBD1 identical over 8 bases. The CDR3 consists of 15 residues. J gave up 3 bases and V 7 bases, and 10 bases lay outside the gene matches. Germline values: CDR1 LNHDA, CDR2 SQIVND (reference sequence). CDR3 nucleotide sequence: TGTGCCAGTAAAAAGGGGGCAGGGGGCCACACTGAAGCTTTCTTT. Amino acid sequence: CASKKGAGGHTEAFF.

This clonotype has just a few counts. CDR3 in amino acids: CASSLEYSAGGRGTQYF. The CDR3 bases are TGTGCCAGCAGCTTAGAATATTCAGCGGGGGGGCGGGGGACCCAGTACTTC. This chain uses TRBV7-2 with TRBJ2-5; TRBD2 matches at 10 bases. The CDR3 contains 17 residues. The germline V gene encodes CDR1 SGHTA and CDR2 FQGNSA. The V segment lost 1 base and the J segment 7 bases; nucleotides outside the gene matches: 12.

This clonotype was counted a few times. J is TRBJ2-2 and V is TRBV20-1; no clear D gene. CDR1 DFQATT and CDR2 SNEGSKA come from the germline V gene (reference sequence). CDR3 length: 12 amino acids. The V end was cut by 4 bases, the J end by 5 bases, with 8 bases between. CDR3 sequence reads: CSANIRTGELFF. CDR3 DNA sequence: TGCAGTGCTAACATCCGTACCGGGGAGCTGTTTTTT.

V is TRBV29-1 and J is TRBJ2-1; D is unclear. The CDR3 is 16 amino acids. In germline, CDR1 is SQVTM, CDR2 ANQGSEA. Trimming left V 2 bases short and J 4 bases short, with 18 bases between. CDR3 DNA sequence: TGCAGCGTTGAAACGCCCCTGACCGGAGAGTACAATGAGCAGTTCTTC. It codes for CSVETPLTGEYNEQFF.

There are a few counts of this clonotype. The V gene is TRBV19, the J gene TRBJ2-7, with D possibly matching TRBD1 (5 bases). Trimming pared 5 bases from V and 0 bases from J, leaving 14 bases between. The CDR3 loop spans 15 amino acids. Germline CDR1 LNHDA, CDR2 SQIVND (reference sequence). The CDR3 is CASSPPPTVSYEQYF. For the CDR3, the DNA is TGTGCCAGTAGTCCCCCACCGACAGTCTCCTACGAGCAGTACTTC.

The rearrangement joins TRBV7-8 to TRBJ2-6; D is unresolved. Germline CDR1 is SGHVS and CDR2 is FQNEAQ. Trimming cost V 5 bases and J 0 bases, with 11 bases left between them. The CDR3 is made up of 16 amino acids. As DNA, the CDR3 is TGTGCCAGCAGCGCCTCCGACATCTCTGGGGCCAACGTCCTGACTTTC. Protein: CASSASDISGANVLTF. Variable domain in full (rest from reference TRBV7-8 and TRBJ2-6): GAGVSQSPRYKVAKRGQDVALRCDPISGHVSLFWYQQALGQGPEFLTYFQNEAQLDKSGLPSDRFFAERPEGSVSTLKIQRTQQEDSAVYLCASSASDISGANVLTFGAGSRLTVL.